This entry is about one T cell receptor (beta chain). These data belong to a study of T cell repertoires in cytomegalovirus infection. TCRdb ran MiXCR on the reads and lists one entry per CDR3 protein. This table holds more than 400,000 distinct CDR3 sequences, roughly 29% found once. This receptor was taken from a human donor in good health (CMV status not recorded). Some clones in this sample may be carry-over from other donors' samples. Material for sequencing was PBMCs.

The CDR3: CASRPLAGGDTQYF. DNA for the CDR3: TGTGCCAGCAGGCCACTAGCGGGAGGGGATACGCAGTATTTT. V is TRBV28 and J is TRBJ2-3; 13 nucleotides align to TRBD2. Germline values: CDR1 MDHEN, CDR2 SYDVKM. J was trimmed by 6 bases and V by 6 bases; bases with no gene match: 3. CDR3 length: 14 residues.